Included here is one T cell receptor (beta chain) sequence, with context. The length of the CDR3 is 15 residues. The V segment lost 6 bases and the J segment 7 bases; nucleotides outside the gene matches: 12. The germline V gene has CDR1 KGHSH and CDR2 LQKENI. This sample was taken from a study of T cells after yellow fever vaccination. TCRdb re-called the 5' RACE reads through MiXCR, storing one row per CDR3 protein. The table has hundreds of thousands of distinct CDR3 sequences, 13% seen once. The chain recombines TRBV18 with TRBJ2-1, with 7 bases matching TRBD2. This receptor was identified in a man aged 25 to 45 who received the YFV17D yellow fever vaccine. The sequences come from PBMCs, collected on the day of the yellow fever booster vaccination. In DNA form, the CDR3 reads TGTGCCAGCTCGCAACCCGGGACTACGAAAAATGAGCAGTTCTTC. This gives the protein CASSQPGTTKNEQFF.